This TCR beta chain stems from a study of cytomegalovirus exposure and HLA in healthy donors. Amplification used 60 Vbeta primers and 13 Jbeta primers. Repertoires were generated with immunoSEQ multiplex PCR, while TCRdb's copy carries only in-frame clones and drops some. The table includes about 120,000 clones, 80% to 85% detected once. CDR3 length equals 16 residues. V shed 2 bases and J 4 bases; nucleotides not matched to a gene: 9. Germline CDR1 is SGHNT and CDR2 is YYREEE (reference sequence). Broader study findings: Among the CMV-associated chains, a few were confirmed in vitro as specific for CMV antigens. Indistinguishable V segments such as TRBV6-2 and TRBV6-3 were excluded.

Points on this clone: Its antigen remains unidentified.

Input material: PBMCs. This TCR came from a woman aged 40 to 50 in good health and CMV-seronegative. V gene TRBV5-4 combines with J gene TRBJ2-1, with 7 nucleotides matching TRBD2. In DNA, the CDR3 is TGTGCCAGCAGCTTTGGGGGGGGGAGCGGTTACAATGAGCAGTTCTTC. Encoded protein: CASSFGGGSGYNEQFF.